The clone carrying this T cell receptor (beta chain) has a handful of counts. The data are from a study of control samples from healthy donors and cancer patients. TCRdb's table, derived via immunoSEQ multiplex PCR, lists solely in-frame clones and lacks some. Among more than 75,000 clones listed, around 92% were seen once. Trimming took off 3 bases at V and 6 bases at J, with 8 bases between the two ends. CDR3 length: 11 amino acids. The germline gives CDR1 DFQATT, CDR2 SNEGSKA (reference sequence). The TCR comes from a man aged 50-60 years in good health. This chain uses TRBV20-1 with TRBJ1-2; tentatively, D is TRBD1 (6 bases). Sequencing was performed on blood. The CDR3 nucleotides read TGCAGTGCTAGGAGGGGGGATGGCTACACCTTC. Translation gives CSARRGDGYTF.